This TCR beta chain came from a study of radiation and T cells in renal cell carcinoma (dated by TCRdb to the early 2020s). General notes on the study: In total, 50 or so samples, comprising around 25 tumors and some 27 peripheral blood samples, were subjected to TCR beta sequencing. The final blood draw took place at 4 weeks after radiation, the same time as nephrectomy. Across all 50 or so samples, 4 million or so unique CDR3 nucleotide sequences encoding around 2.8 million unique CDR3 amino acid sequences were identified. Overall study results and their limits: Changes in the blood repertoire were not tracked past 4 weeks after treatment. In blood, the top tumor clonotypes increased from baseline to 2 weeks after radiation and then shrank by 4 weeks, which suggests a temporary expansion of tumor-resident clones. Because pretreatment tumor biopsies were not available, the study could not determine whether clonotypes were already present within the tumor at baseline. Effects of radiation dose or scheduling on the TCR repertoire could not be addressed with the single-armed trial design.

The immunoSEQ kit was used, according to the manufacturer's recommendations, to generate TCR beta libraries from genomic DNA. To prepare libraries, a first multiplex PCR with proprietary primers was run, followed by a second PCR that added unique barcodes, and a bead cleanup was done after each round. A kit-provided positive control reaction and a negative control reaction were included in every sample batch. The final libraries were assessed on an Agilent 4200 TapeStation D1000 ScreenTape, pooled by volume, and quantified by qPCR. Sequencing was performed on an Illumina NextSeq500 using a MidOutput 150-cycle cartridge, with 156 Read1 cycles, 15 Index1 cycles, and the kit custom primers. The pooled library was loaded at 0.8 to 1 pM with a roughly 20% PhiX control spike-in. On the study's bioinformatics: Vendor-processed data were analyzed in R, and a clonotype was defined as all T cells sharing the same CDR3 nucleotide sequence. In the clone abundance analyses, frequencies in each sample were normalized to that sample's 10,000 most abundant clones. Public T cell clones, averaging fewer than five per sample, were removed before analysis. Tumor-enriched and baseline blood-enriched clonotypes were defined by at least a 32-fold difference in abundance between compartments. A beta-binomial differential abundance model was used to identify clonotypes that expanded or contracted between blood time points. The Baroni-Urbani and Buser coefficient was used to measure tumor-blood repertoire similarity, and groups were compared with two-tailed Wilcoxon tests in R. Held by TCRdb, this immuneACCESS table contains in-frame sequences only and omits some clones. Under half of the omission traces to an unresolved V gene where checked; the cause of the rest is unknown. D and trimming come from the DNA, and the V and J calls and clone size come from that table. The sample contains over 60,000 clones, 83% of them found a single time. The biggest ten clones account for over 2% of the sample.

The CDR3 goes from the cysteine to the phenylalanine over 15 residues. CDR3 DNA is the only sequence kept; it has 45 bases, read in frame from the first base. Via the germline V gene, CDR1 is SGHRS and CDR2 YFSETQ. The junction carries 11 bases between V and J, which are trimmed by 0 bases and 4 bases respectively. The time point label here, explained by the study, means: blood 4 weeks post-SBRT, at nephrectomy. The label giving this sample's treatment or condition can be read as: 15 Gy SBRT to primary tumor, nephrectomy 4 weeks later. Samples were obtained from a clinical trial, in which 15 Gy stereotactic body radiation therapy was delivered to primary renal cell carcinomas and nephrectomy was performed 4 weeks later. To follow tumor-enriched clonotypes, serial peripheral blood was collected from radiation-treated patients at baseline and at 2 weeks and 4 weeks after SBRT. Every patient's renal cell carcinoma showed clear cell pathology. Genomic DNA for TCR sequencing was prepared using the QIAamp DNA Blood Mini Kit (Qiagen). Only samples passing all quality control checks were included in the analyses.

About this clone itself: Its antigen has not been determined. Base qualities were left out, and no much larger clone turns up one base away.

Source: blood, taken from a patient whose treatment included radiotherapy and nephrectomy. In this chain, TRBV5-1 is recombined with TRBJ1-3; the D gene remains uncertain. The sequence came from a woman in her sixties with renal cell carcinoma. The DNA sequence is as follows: TGCGCCAGCAGCTTGGGAGGAGGAGACGGAAACACCATATATTTT. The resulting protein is CASSLGGGDGNTIYF.